Detailed here is one T cell receptor beta chain. This entry is derived from a study of blood T cell repertoires in COVID-19. Overall study: Sites across the United States, Italy and Spain contributed samples from acute and convalescent COVID-19.

Methods used by the authors: Reference gene primer amplification yielded estimated nucleated cell counts. Repertoires were generated with immunoSEQ multiplex PCR, while TCRdb's copy carries only in-frame clones and drops some. V, J and clone size are taken as reported in that table, and D and trimming were inferred from the DNA itself. The top ten hold more than 5% of the sample, which has about 100,000 clones, roughly 89% seen once. With 3 bases removed from V and 3 bases from J, the gap between germline ends came to 9 bases. Germline CDR1 SNHLY, CDR2 FYNNEI. The CDR3 totals 14 residues. The J gene is TRBJ1-5, the V gene TRBV2; D is possibly TRBD1 (5 bases). Sequencing was carried out using peripheral blood. The TCR was taken from a man in his 70s with acute or convalescent COVID-19. The CDR3 DNA sequence: TGTGCCAGCAGTGAGTTGGGGCTCAATCAGCCCCAGCATTTT. Residues: CASSELGLNQPQHF.